The T cell receptor (beta chain) under discussion was sequenced for a study of identical twins. TCRdb fed the 5' RACE reads into MiXCR, producing one record per CDR3 protein. The sample carries 570,000 or so distinct CDR3 sequences, 9.6% recorded once. Points on this clonotype: Its antigen remains unidentified.

Germline V gives CDR1 KGHSH, CDR2 LQKENI. The CDR3 loop spans 16 amino acids. The V end was cut by 2 bases, the J end by 7 bases, with 15 bases between. Study results and caveats: Its conclusions, products of cross-sectional statistical analysis, did not come from following the same donors. Clonotypes of the beta chain that were abundant in cord blood carried fewer insertions (memory repertoires showed none).

A further study also used this sample, focusing on yellow fever vaccine responses in identical twins.

The specimen sequenced was PBMCs. The clonotype originates from a woman younger than 35 in good health. This chain uses TRBV18 with TRBJ1-6; the D gene is possibly TRBD1 (5 bases). The CDR3 DNA follows: TGTGCCAGCTCACCATTGAGGGGCCCCTTAAATTCACCCCTCCACTTT. It specifies CASSPLRGPLNSPLHF.